This T cell receptor beta chain is from a study of blood T cell repertoires in COVID-19. Overall study context: The study drew acute and convalescent COVID-19 samples from the United States, Italy and Spain.

Clones were sequenced by immunoSEQ multiplex PCR, and TCRdb holds only the in-frame ones, with some missing. Of 220,000 or so clones in the sample, nearly 90% were seen once. Cohort allocation depended upon clinical history that participants reported. Up to 2 weeks before entering the study, exposed participants had met a COVID-19 case. V lost 1 base and J 6 bases, leaving 9 bases between the germline ends. Germline assignment: CDR1 SGHVS and CDR2 FQNEAQ. The CDR3 covers 14 residues. Sequencing input: PBMCs or T cells enriched from blood (not recorded which). The sequence was collected from a man between 25 and 39 years old who had been exposed to COVID-19. The J gene is TRBJ2-2, the V gene TRBV7-8; D gene unclear. CDR3 amino acids: CASSLGQAPGELFF. Here the CDR3 DNA reads TGTGCCAGCAGCTTAGGCCAGGCCCCCGGGGAGCTGTTTTTT. Based on the CDR3 plus reference TRBV7-8 and TRBJ2-2, the full variable domain is GAGVSQSPRYKVAKRGQDVALRCDPISGHVSLFWYQQALGQGPEFLTYFQNEAQLDKSGLPSDRFFAERPEGSVSTLKIQRTQQEDSAVYLCASSLGQAPGELFFGEGSRLTVL.